These 20 T cell receptor beta chains were all obtained from the same sample, sequenced in a study of PD-L1 blockade in urothelial cancer (dated by TCRdb to 2015 to 2018). Library preparation used the immunoSEQ multiplex PCR assay. TCRdb carries this immuneACCESS record with in-frame sequences only. Its versions omit some clonotypes, under half of them owing to an unresolved V gene in the studies checked, with the rest unexplained. This sample holds more than 65,000 clones; about nine tenths were observed only once. Of the sample, over 5% is held by the ten largest clones. The specimen comprised PBMCs, sampled around atezolizumab (anti-PD-L1) treatment. These receptors were taken from a woman aged 70 to 79 with urothelial cancer.

This rearrangement joins TRBV7-2 to TRBJ2-1, with a possible D match to TRBD2 (6 bases). Trimming stripped 4 bases from V and 0 bases from J, with 16 bases between. Germline values: CDR1 SGHTA, CDR2 FQGNSA. This CDR3 has 17 residues. The CDR3 is CASSSGRGLSSYNEQFF. The CDR3 DNA reads TGTGCCAGCAGCTCCGGGCGGGGCCTTAGCTCCTACAATGAGCAGTTCTTC.

The chain carries TRBV6-6 and TRBJ1-1; D unclear. The germline V and J ends were trimmed by 3 bases and 9 bases, with 23 bases remaining between them. The CDR3 is made up of 16 amino acids. The germline CDR1 and CDR2 sequences are MNHNY and SVGAGI (reference sequence). This CDR3 is CASSYLVEGGYSQAFF. The CDR3 DNA follows: TGTGCCAGCAGTTATTTAGTTGAGGGAGGGTACAGTCAAGCTTTCTTT.

The chain carries TRBV5-1 and TRBJ2-7; the D gene is possibly TRBD1 (7 bases). Germline V gene lookup returns CDR1 SGHRS and CDR2 YFSETQ. Deletions cut 1 base from V and 5 bases from J, with 10 bases between. This CDR3 spans 13 amino acids. This CDR3 reads CASSLQGGNEQYF. CDR3 bases: TGCGCCAGCAGCTTGCAGGGGGGCAACGAGCAGTACTTC.

This chain uses TRBV4-1 with TRBJ2-5; 10 bases map to TRBD2. The CDR3 sequence is 16 residues long. Germline assignment: CDR1 MGHRA and CDR2 YSYEKL. V was pared by 1 base and J by 5 bases, with 7 bases of the junction left unmatched. Here the CDR3 DNA reads TGCGCCAGCAGCCAAGGCGTAGCGGGAGGTCGGGAGACCCAGTACTTC. Amino acids: CASSQGVAGGRETQYF.

This clone appeared a few times. The V gene is TRBV7-2, the J gene TRBJ1-6, with 7 bases matching TRBD1. The germline gives CDR1 SGHTA, CDR2 FQGNSA. This CDR3 has 15 amino acids. V trimming: 5 bases; J trimming: 6 bases; junction bases outside the gene matches: 7. Written as DNA, the CDR3 is TGTGCCAGCAGCCCCCGGGACAGCCTTAATTCACCCCTCCACTTT. Protein: CASSPRDSLNSPLHF.

This clone was picked up a small number of times. This sequence joins TRBV6-1 and TRBJ2-5; 8 bases fit TRBD2. Germline V gene data show CDR1 as MNHNS and CDR2 as SASEGT. J was trimmed by 1 base and V by 7 bases; bases with no gene match: 5. The CDR3 loop spans 14 amino acids. CDR3 in amino acids: CASTRAGGQETQYF. For the CDR3, the DNA is TGTGCCAGCACACGGGCGGGGGGCCAAGAGACCCAGTACTTC.

V and J are TRBV6-6 and TRBJ1-4, with TRBD1 matching 8 bases. Germline V CDR1 and CDR2: MNHNY, SVGAGI (reference sequence). The ends lost 7 bases at V and 6 bases at J; junction bases unmatched: 7. The CDR3 contains 14 residues. This CDR3 is CASNPGTGDEKLFF. The CDR3 nucleotides read TGTGCCAGCAACCCCGGGACAGGAGATGAAAAACTGTTTTTT.

CDR3 sequence (DNA): TGTGCCAGCAGCTTAGCGCTAGGGGGGGGGACTACCTACGAGCAGTACTTC. Amino acid sequence: CASSLALGGGTTYEQYF. V gene TRBV7-2 combines with J gene TRBJ2-7, with a weak D call TRBD2 (7 bases). V dropped 0 bases and J dropped 2 bases, with 17 bases sitting between them. The CDR3 runs to 17 residues. Germline CDR1 SGHTA, CDR2 FQGNSA. The full variable domain, completed using reference TRBV7-2 and TRBJ2-7, is GAGVSQSPSNKVTEKGKDVELRCDPISGHTALYWYRQSLGQGLEFLIYFQGNSAPDKSGLPSDRFSAERTGGSVSTLTIQRTQQEDSAVYLCASSLALGGGTTYEQYFGPGTRLTVT.

The V and J genes are TRBV15 and TRBJ1-2; 8 positions match TRBD1. The CDR3 spans 17 residues. Germline V gene sequence: CDR1 LNHNV, CDR2 YYDKDF (reference sequence). V lost 3 bases, J lost 4 bases, and 13 bases stayed unmatched. CDR3 sequence (DNA): TGTGCCACCAGCAGGGGGGGGGACAGGCCGGCCGCCTATGGCTACACCTTC. Translated, it gives CATSRGGDRPAAYGYTF.

The chain combines TRBV4-1 with TRBJ2-7; 7 bases align to TRBD1. The germline gives CDR1 MGHRA, CDR2 YSYEKL. V lost 4 bases and J lost 0; bases outside the gene matches: 9. This CDR3 has 16 residues. The CDR3 loop reads CASSPTGTATSYEQYF. The CDR3 DNA follows: TGCGCCAGCAGCCCGACCGGGACAGCGACCTCCTACGAGCAGTACTTC.

This chain connects TRBV30 to TRBJ2-1; no firm D call. This CDR3 has 12 amino acids. Germline CDR1 is GTSNPN and CDR2 is SVGIG (reference sequence). The germline V and J ends were trimmed by 4 bases and 7 bases, with 11 bases remaining between them. The CDR3 DNA follows: TGTGCCTGGACCCAACATTTGAATGAGCAGTTCTTC. This encodes CAWTQHLNEQFF.

The J gene is TRBJ2-1, the V gene TRBV5-1; TRBD2 agrees at 8 bases. CDR3 length equals 14 residues. Trimming took 4 bases from V and 6 from J; bases not matched to a gene: 6. The germline gives CDR1 SGHRS, CDR2 YFSETQ. The CDR3 here is CASSPGTRLNEQFF. CDR3 coding DNA: TGCGCCAGCAGCCCGGGGACTAGACTCAATGAGCAGTTCTTC.

This chain uses TRBV5-4 with TRBJ1-1, with 9 nucleotides matching TRBD1. This CDR3 has 16 residues. After removal of 3 bases from V and 0 bases from J, the junction contained 6 bases not matched to a gene. Germline V gene lookup returns CDR1 SGHNT and CDR2 YYREEE (reference sequence). The CDR3: CASSWGQGPMNTEAFF. Here the CDR3 DNA reads TGTGCCAGCAGCTGGGGACAGGGCCCGATGAACACTGAAGCTTTCTTT.

The chain employs TRBV9 and TRBJ2-7; tentative D call: TRBD2 (6 bases). CDR1 SGDLS and CDR2 YYNGEE come from the germline V gene. The V and J ends lost 0 bases and 4 bases respectively, with 14 bases between them. The CDR3 runs to 15 residues. CDR3 region: CASSVARDSAYEQYF. The DNA for the CDR3 is TGTGCCAGCAGCGTAGCTCGGGACTCGGCTTACGAGCAGTACTTC. The variable domain in full, completed from reference TRBV9 and TRBJ2-7, reads DSGVTQTPKHLITATGQRVTLRCSPRSGDLSVYWYQQSLDQGLQFLIQYYNGEERAKGNILERFSAQQFPDLHSELNLSSLELGDSALYFCASSVARDSAYEQYFGPGTRLTVT.

DNA of the CDR3: TGTGCCAGCAGCTTGGTGACAGGGGGGACCGGGGAGCTGTTTTTT. Encoded protein: CASSLVTGGTGELFF. The rearrangement uses TRBV11-2 and TRBJ2-2, with 9 nucleotides matching TRBD1. The V gene end was trimmed by 3 bases and the J gene end by 5 bases; junction bases not matched to a gene: 4. This CDR3 is built from 15 residues. Germline CDR1 and CDR2: SGHAT and FQNNGV.

The genes are TRBV5-4 and TRBJ1-1; 11 bases are shared with TRBD1. J was trimmed by 4 bases and V by 0 bases; bases with no gene match: 8. This CDR3 is built from 17 residues. Germline CDR1 SGHNT, CDR2 YYREEE (reference sequence). The CDR3 reads CASSLGTGGSSGTEAFF. Here the CDR3 DNA reads TGTGCCAGCAGCTTGGGGACAGGGGGCTCTTCAGGCACTGAAGCTTTCTTT.

The gene calls are TRBV6-4 and TRBJ2-1, with 11 bases lining up with TRBD2. V lost 3 bases to trimming and J lost 8 bases; unmatched junction nucleotides: 9. Germline assignment: CDR1 MRHNA and CDR2 SNTAGT. The CDR3 runs to 16 residues. CDR3 amino acids: CASSDSLAGGLHEQFF. The CDR3 region has the DNA TGTGCCAGCAGTGATTCTCTAGCGGGAGGTCTCCATGAGCAGTTCTTC.

V usage is TRBV6-5 and J usage is TRBJ1-2; D not resolved. The V gene's germline CDR1 is MNHEY and CDR2 SVGAGI. The germline V and J ends were trimmed by 0 bases and 4 bases, with 15 bases remaining between them. The CDR3 runs 16 residues. CDR3 sequence: CASSYSSGSTSYGYTF. CDR3 coding DNA: TGTGCCAGCAGTTACTCGTCCGGGAGCACATCCTATGGCTACACCTTC.

The genes are TRBV19 and TRBJ2-1, with 9 nucleotides matching TRBD1. The CDR3 consists of 15 residues. After removal of 7 bases from V and 0 bases from J, the junction contained 4 bases not matched to a gene. CDR1 LNHDA and CDR2 SQIVND come from the germline V gene (reference sequence). Here the CDR3 DNA reads TGTGCCAGTACATCGACAGGGGGCTCCTACAATGAGCAGTTCTTC. Its protein is CASTSTGGSYNEQFF.

The rearrangement links TRBV30 to TRBJ1-4, with 8 bases that match TRBD1. CDR1 is GTSNPN and CDR2 is SVGIG in the germline V gene (reference sequence). This CDR3 spans 14 amino acids. The ends lost 4 bases at V and 7 bases at J; junction bases unmatched: 8. CDR3 loop: CAWTRQGMGEKLFF. CDR3 DNA sequence: TGTGCCTGGACTCGACAGGGGATGGGTGAAAAACTGTTTTTT.